These T cell receptor beta chains were read from a single sample in a study of blood T cell repertoires in COVID-19. Data came from immunoSEQ multiplex PCR; TCRdb stores just in-frame clones and leaves some out. The table records 95,000 to 150,000 clones, about 87% of them present only once. The sequenced sample consisted of peripheral blood. These receptors were obtained from a woman aged 70 to 79 with acute or convalescent COVID-19. CDR3s include the opening cysteine and the closing phenylalanine or tryptophan. The D gene is left open where the match is weak. Some rows have no size entry. The others give once, few or many, or a class for an expanded clone.

j_call d_call v_call clone_size cdr3_nt cdr3_aa
TRBJ1-2 TRBD1 TRBV6-1 . TGTGCCAGCAGTGAAATGACAGGGCTTAACTATGGCTACACCTTC CASSEMTGLNYGYTF
TRBJ1-2 TRBD1 TRBV5-1 . TGCGCCAGCAGCTTGGGGACAGGGGGCGATGATGGCTACACCTTC CASSLGTGGDDGYTF
TRBJ1-5 . TRBV2 few TGTGCCAGCAGTGAGCAACAGGAAAACAATCAGCCCCAGCATTTT CASSEQQENNQPQHF
TRBJ1-1 TRBD1 TRBV30 . TGTGCCGCCCACCGACAGGGGTCGAACACTGAAGCTTTCTTT CAAHRQGSNTEAFF
TRBJ1-2 . TRBV30 . TGTGCCTGGAGTGTCACCGGGTTTGGCTACACCTTC CAWSVTGFGYTF
TRBJ1-6 . TRBV6-5 . TGTGCCAGCAGTTACTCAGCGAGGTCCTATAATTCACCCCTCCACTTT CASSYSARSYNSPLHF
TRBJ1-5 . TRBV27 . TGTGCCAGCAGTCCTAGTGCGGGTAGCAATCAGCCCCAGCATTTT CASSPSAGSNQPQHF
TRBJ1-2 TRBD1 TRBV19 . TGTGCCAGTAGTCAACAGGGGTACGGCTACACCTTC CASSQQGYGYTF
TRBJ1-2 . TRBV5-1 . TGCGCCAGCAGCGTTAGGGGCCCAGAGGATGGCTACACCTTC CASSVRGPEDGYTF
TRBJ2-1 TRBD1 TRBV3-1/TRBV3-2 . TGTGCCAGCAGCCGCGTCCGGGGACAGGGTCCGAATGAGCAGTTCTTC CASSRVRGQGPNEQFF
TRBJ2-2 . TRBV7-3 . TGTGCCAGCAGCTTAACAGTACAGCCAACCGGGGAGCTGTTTTTT CASSLTVQPTGELFF
TRBJ1-3 . TRBV24-1 . TGTGCCACCAGTGACTCCAGCTCTGGAAACACCATATATTTT CATSDSSSGNTIYF
TRBJ2-5 TRBD1 TRBV28 . TGTGCCAGCAGTGGGCCAGGGGGACGGGAGACCCAGTACTTC CASSGPGGRETQYF
TRBJ1-3 . TRBV5-1 once TGCGCCAGCAGCCCATGGACAGCCCTGAGCTCTGGAAACACCATATATTTT CASSPWTALSSGNTIYF
TRBJ2-5 . TRBV12-5 . TGTGCTAGTGCGGGTAGACGCCAAGAGACCCAGTACTTC CASAGRRQETQYF
TRBJ1-6 . TRBV10-3 once TGTGCCATCAGCGTGGACAGTAATAGAGGTTCACCCCTCCACTTT CAISVDSNRGSPLHF
TRBJ2-3 TRBD1 TRBV18 . TGTGCCAGCTCAACGGGACAGGGAGTCGCTACGCAGTATTTT CASSTGQGVATQYF
TRBJ2-1 TRBD1 TRBV24-1 . TGTGCCACCAGTGATATCGGGACAGGGGACCCCAATGAGCAGTTCTTC CATSDIGTGDPNEQFF
TRBJ2-3 . TRBV5-1 . TGCGCCAGCAGGACAATGGGTGCCACAGATACGCAGTATTTT CASRTMGATDTQYF
TRBJ2-1 . TRBV9 . TGTGCCAGCAGCTTTAGGACGGGAAGGGACAATGAGCAGTTCTTC CASSFRTGRDNEQFF
TRBJ2-5 . TRBV11-1 . TGTGCCAGCAGCTCGTCCGGGACACACCAAGAGACCCAGTACTTC CASSSSGTHQETQYF
TRBJ1-1 TRBD1 TRBV7-9 . TGTGCCAGCCTCCCCTCCGGGACAGGAGAGAACACTGAAGCTTTCTTT CASLPSGTGENTEAFF
TRBJ2-7 TRBD1 TRBV10-2 . TGCGCCAGCAGGCCCACAGGGGCCTACGAGCAGTACTTC CASRPTGAYEQYF
TRBJ2-7 . TRBV5-4 . TGTGCCAGCAGCTCGACAGGGACTTCATATTCCTACGAGCAGTACTTC CASSSTGTSYSYEQYF
TRBJ2-3 . TRBV4-2 . TGTGCCAGCAGCCAAGATATTCCTAGTAAGGTCCAGTATTTT CASSQDIPSKVQYF
TRBJ1-2 TRBD1 TRBV11-3 . TGTGCCAGCAGCCTCGAAACGAACAGGGGGAAGTCTGATGGCTACACCTTC CASSLETNRGKSDGYTF
TRBJ1-2 . TRBV5-1 . TGCGCCAGCAGCACCAGGGGTGAAGACTATGGCTACACCTTC CASSTRGEDYGYTF
TRBJ2-5 TRBD2 TRBV5-1 . TGCGCCAGCAGGTACAGCGGGGGGATACAAGAGACCCAGTACTTC CASRYSGGIQETQYF
TRBJ2-7 TRBD1 TRBV6-6 . TGTGCCAGCAGCAGGGGGCGGTACGAGCAGTACTTC CASSRGRYEQYF
TRBJ1-1 . TRBV27 . TGTGCCACCGGTACGGGGGTGAACACTGAAGCTTTCTTT CATGTGVNTEAFF
TRBJ1-5 . TRBV18 . TGTGCCAGCTCACCGGCCGTCGGAGGACAGCCCCAGCATTTT CASSPAVGGQPQHF
TRBJ1-5 TRBD1 TRBV10-3 . TGTGCCATCAGTGCGGACAGGGAGCTTCAGCCCCAGCATTTT CAISADRELQPQHF
TRBJ1-6 . TRBV5-1 . TGCGCCAGCAGCATACAGGGAGTCAATTCACCCCTCCACTTT CASSIQGVNSPLHF
TRBJ1-1 TRBD1 TRBV5-1 . TGCGCCAGCAGCACGACAGGGAGAGCTTTCTTT CASSTTGRAFF
TRBJ1-1 . TRBV24-1 . TGTGCCACCAGTGACCCCGGGGCTGAGCGGGGTGCTTTCTTT CATSDPGAERGAFF
TRBJ2-7 . TRBV4-2 . TGTGCCAGCAGTCTCAATACTAACACGGGCGGGGTCCACGAGCAGTACTTC CASSLNTNTGGVHEQYF
TRBJ2-5 TRBD2 TRBV6-5 . TGTGCCAGCAGAGGGACTAGCGGGGGAGAGACCCAGTACTTC CASRGTSGGETQYF
TRBJ1-4 TRBD1 TRBV6-1 . TGTGCCAGCAGTGATATGATAGGGGGCGCGTGGGGAAAACTGTTTTTT CASSDMIGGAWGKLFF
TRBJ1-5 TRBD1 TRBV6-5 . TGTGCCAGCAGTTACTCTGGGACAGGGGGCAATCAGCCCCAGCATTTT CASSYSGTGGNQPQHF
TRBJ1-2 . TRBV6-5 once TGTGCCAGCCTCAAGGGATCTCGGGGATTAGGAGGCTACACCTTC CASLKGSRGLGGYTF
TRBJ1-5 . TRBV4-1 . TGCGCCAGCAGCCCAGAGGACAGCGTACGCAATCAGCCCCAGCATTTT CASSPEDSVRNQPQHF
TRBJ2-5 . TRBV3-1/TRBV3-2 . TGTGCCAGCAGCCAAAGCCGAGAGACCCAGTACTTC CASSQSRETQYF
TRBJ1-5 TRBD1 TRBV6-2/TRBV6-3 . TGTGCCAGCAGTTACTCGTGGGACAGGGGGCCAAATCAGCCCCAGCATTTT CASSYSWDRGPNQPQHF
TRBJ1-2 TRBD1 TRBV19 few TGTGCCAGTAGTTCCGCCAGGGGGGATGGCTACACCTTC CASSSARGDGYTF
TRBJ1-2 TRBD1 TRBV28 . TGTGCCAGCAACCCGGGACAGGGGGCTGTTGGCTACACCTTC CASNPGQGAVGYTF
TRBJ2-3 TRBD2 TRBV19 . TGTGCCAGTAGTTCCTCTAGCGGGGGGAGGTACACAGATACGCAGTATTTT CASSSSSGGRYTDTQYF
TRBJ1-1 . TRBV29-1 . TGCAGCGTGGCGAGACAGGAAGCTTTCTTT CSVARQEAFF
TRBJ1-1 TRBD1 TRBV5-4 few TGTGCCAGCAGCTTAGACAGGGTCACTGAAGCTTTCTTT CASSLDRVTEAFF